This T cell receptor beta chain was recorded in a study of CD8 T cells in Susac syndrome. Random hexamers were used to reverse transcribe the RNA input (roughly 0.5 to 1 ug). TCRdb recomputed calls from the immunoSEQ multiplex PCR reads with MiXCR, one row per CDR3 protein. The repertoire holds about 200,000 distinct CDR3 sequences, with approximately 90% as singletons. The CDR3 has 17 residues. Deletions cut 3 bases from V and 5 bases from J, with 20 bases between. The germline gives CDR1 SGHAT, CDR2 FQNNGV. The TCR comes from a human donor with multiple sclerosis. The chain combines TRBV11-2 with TRBJ2-1; either TRBD1 or TRBD2 may supply D (5 bases each). Material for sequencing was CD8+ T cells from PBMCs. The CDR3 region is CASSFSRGGLRNNEQFF. The CDR3 DNA reads as TGTGCCAGCAGCTTTTCCCGGGGCGGTCTCAGAAACAATGAGCAGTTCTTC. Combining the CDR3 with reference TRBV11-2 and TRBJ2-1 gives the whole variable domain EAGVAQSPRYKIIEKRQSVAFWCNPISGHATLYWYQQILGQGPKLLIQFQNNGVVDDSQLPKDRFSAERLKGVDSTLKIQPAKLEDSAVYLCASSFSRGGLRNNEQFFGPGTRLTVL.